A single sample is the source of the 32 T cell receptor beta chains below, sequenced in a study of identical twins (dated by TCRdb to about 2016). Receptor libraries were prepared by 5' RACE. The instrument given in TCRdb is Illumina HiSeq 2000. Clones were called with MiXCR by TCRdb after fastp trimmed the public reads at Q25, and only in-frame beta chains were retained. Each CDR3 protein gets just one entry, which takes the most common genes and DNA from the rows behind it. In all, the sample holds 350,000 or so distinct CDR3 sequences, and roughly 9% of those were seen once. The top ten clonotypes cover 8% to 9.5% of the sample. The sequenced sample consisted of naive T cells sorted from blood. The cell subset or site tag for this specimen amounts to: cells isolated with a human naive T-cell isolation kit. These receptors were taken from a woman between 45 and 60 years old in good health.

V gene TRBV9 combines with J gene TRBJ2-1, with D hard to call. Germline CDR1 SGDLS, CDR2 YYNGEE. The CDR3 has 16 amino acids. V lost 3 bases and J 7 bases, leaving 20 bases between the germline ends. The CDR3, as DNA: TGTGCCAGCAGCGAAGGCCCCTTTGGGGATGGGAATGAGCAGTTCTTC. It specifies CASSEGPFGDGNEQFF.

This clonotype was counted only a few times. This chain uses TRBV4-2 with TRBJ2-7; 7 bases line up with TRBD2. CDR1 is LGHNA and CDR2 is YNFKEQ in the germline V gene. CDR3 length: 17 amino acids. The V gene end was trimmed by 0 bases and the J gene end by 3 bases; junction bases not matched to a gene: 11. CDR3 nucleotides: TGTGCCAGCAGCCAAGATGGGGCTAGCGGCACTCACTACGAGCAGTACTTC. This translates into CASSQDGASGTHYEQYF.

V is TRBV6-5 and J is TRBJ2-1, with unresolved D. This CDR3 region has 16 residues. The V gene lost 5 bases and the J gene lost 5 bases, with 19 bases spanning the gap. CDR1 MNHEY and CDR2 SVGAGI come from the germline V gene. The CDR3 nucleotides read TGTGCCAGCAGTAAGGTCGAGACGACGGACCACAATGAGCAGTTCTTC. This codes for CASSKVETTDHNEQFF.

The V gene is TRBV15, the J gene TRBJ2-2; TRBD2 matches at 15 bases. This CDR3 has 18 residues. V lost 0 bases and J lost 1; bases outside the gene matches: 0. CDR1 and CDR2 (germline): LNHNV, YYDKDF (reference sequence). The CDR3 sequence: CATSREGLAGGNTGELFF. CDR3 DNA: TGTGCCACCAGCAGAGAGGGACTAGCGGGAGGGAACACCGGGGAGCTGTTTTTT.

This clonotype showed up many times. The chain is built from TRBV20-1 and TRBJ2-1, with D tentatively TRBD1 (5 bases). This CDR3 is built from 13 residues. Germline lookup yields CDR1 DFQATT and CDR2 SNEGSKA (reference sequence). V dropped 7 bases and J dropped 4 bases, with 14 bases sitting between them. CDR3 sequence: CSVQGRGYNEQFF. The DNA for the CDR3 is TGCAGTGTCCAGGGTAGGGGATACAATGAGCAGTTCTTC.

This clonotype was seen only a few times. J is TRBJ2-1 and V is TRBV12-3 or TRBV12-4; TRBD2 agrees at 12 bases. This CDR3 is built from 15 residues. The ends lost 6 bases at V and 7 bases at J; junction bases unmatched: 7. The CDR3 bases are TGTGCCAGCAGCCACACTAGCGGGAGGAGGAATGAGCAGTTCTTC. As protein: CASSHTSGRRNEQFF.

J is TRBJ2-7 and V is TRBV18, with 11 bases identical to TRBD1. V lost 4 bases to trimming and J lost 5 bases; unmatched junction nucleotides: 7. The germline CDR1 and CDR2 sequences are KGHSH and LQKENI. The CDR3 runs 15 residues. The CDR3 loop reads CASSLTGQGDHEQYV. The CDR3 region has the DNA TGTGCCAGCTCACTAACGGGACAGGGGGACCACGAGCAGTACGTC.

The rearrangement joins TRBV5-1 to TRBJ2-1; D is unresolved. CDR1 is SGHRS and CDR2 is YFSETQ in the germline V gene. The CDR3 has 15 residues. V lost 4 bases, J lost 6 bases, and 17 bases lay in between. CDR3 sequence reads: CASSRRFVGSNEQFF. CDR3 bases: TGCGCCAGCAGCCGCAGATTTGTAGGTAGCAATGAGCAGTTCTTC. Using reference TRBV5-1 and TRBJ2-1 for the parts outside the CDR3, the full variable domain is KAGVTQTPRYLIKTRGQQVTLSCSPISGHRSVSWYQQTPGQGLQFLFEYFSETQRNKGNFPGRFSGRQFSNSRSEMNVSTLELGDSALYLCASSRRFVGSNEQFFGPGTRLTVL.

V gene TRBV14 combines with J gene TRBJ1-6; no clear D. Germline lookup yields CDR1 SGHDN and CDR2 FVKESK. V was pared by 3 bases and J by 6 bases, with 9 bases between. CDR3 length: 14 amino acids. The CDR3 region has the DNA TGTGCCAGCAGCCATGGGCAGTCTAATTCACCCCTCCACTTT. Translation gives CASSHGQSNSPLHF. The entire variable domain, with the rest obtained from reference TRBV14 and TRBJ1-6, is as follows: EAGVTQFPSHSVIEKGQTVTLRCDPISGHDNLYWYRRVMGKEIKFLLHFVKESKQDESGMPNNRFLAERTGGTYSTLKVQPAELEDSGVYFCASSHGQSNSPLHFGNGTRLTVT.

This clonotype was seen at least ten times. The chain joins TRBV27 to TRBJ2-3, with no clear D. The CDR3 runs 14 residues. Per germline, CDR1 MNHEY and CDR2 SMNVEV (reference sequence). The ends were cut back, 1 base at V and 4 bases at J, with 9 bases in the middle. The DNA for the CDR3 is TGTGCCAGCAGTTTATTCGAGGCTGCAGATACGCAGTATTTT. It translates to CASSLFEAADTQYF.

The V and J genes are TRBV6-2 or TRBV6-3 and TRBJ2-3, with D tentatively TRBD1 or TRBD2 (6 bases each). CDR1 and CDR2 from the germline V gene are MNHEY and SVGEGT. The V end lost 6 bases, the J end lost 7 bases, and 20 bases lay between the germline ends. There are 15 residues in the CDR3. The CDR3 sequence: CASRLAPTRGNTQYF. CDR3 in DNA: TGTGCCAGCAGACTAGCTCCCACGAGGGGGAATACGCAGTATTTT.

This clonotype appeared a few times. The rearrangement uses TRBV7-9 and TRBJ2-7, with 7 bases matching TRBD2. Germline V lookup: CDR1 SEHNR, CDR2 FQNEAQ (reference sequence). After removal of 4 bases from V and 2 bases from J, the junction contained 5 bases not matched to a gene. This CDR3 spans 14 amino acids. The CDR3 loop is CASSSGLVAYEQYF. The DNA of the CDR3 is TGTGCCAGCAGCTCCGGACTAGTGGCCTACGAGCAGTACTTC.

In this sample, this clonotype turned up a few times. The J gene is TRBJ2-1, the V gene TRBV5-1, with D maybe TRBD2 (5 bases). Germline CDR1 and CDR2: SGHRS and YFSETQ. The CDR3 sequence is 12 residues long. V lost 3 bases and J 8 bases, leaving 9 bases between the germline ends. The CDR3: CASSSRADEQFF. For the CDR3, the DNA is TGCGCCAGCAGCTCGAGGGCTGATGAGCAGTTCTTC. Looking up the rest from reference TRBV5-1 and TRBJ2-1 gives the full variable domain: KAGVTQTPRYLIKTRGQQVTLSCSPISGHRSVSWYQQTPGQGLQFLFEYFSETQRNKGNFPGRFSGRQFSNSRSEMNVSTLELGDSALYLCASSSRADEQFFGPGTRLTVL.

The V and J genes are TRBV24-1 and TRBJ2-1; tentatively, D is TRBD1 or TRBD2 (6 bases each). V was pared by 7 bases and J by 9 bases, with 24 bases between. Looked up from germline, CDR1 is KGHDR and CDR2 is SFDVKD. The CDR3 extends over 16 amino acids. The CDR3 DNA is TGTGCCACCAGGGACAGCCGTAGGGGGGCGACTTCTGAGCAGTTCTTC. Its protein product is CATRDSRRGATSEQFF.

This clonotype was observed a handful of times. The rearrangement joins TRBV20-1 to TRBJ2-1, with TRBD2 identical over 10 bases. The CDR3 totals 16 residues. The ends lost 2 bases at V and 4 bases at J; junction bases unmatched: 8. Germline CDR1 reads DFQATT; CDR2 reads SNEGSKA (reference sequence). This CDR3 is CSARPTLAGVYNEQFF. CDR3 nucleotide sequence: TGCAGTGCTAGACCAACCCTAGCGGGAGTATACAATGAGCAGTTCTTC.

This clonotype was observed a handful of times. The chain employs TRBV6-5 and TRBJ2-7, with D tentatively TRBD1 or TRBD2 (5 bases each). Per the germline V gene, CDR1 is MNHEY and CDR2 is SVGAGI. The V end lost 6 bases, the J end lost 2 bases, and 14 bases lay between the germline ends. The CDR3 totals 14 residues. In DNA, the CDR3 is TGTGCCAGCAGGTCGTGGGACGGGACCTACGAGCAGTACTTC. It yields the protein CASRSWDGTYEQYF.

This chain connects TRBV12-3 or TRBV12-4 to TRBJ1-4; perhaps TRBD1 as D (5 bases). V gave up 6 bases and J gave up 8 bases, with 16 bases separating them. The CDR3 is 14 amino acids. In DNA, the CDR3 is TGTGCCAGCAGCCCTGAGGGAAGGGGCGAAAAACTGTTTTTT. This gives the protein CASSPEGRGEKLFF.

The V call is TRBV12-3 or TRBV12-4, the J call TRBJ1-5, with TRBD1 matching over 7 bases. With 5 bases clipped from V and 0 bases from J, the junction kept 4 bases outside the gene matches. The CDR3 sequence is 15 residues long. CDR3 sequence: CASSPDRSSNQPQHF. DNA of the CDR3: TGTGCCAGCAGTCCGGACAGGAGTAGCAATCAGCCCCAGCATTTT.

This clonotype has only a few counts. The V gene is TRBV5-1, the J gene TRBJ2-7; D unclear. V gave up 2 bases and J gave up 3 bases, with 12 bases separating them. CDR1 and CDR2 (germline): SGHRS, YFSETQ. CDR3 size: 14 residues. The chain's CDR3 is CASSLGPHLYEQYF. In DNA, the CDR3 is TGCGCCAGCAGCTTAGGACCCCACCTCTACGAGCAGTACTTC.

This chain's CDR3 is CSARDSAGPSPGGDTQYF. The CDR3 coding sequence is TGCAGTGCTAGAGATTCGGCGGGACCTAGCCCAGGGGGAGATACGCAGTATTTT. The rearrangement uses TRBV20-1 and TRBJ2-3; D perhaps matches TRBD1 (7 bases). This CDR3 has 18 residues. The V end lost 0 bases, the J end lost 5 bases, and 24 bases lay between the germline ends. CDR1 is DFQATT and CDR2 is SNEGSKA in the germline V gene (reference sequence).

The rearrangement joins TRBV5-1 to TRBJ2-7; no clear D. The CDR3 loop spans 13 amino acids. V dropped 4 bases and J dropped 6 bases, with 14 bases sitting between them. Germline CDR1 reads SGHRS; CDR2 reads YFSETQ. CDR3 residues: CASSPGAGSEQYF. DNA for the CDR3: TGCGCCAGCAGCCCGGGCGCCGGGTCCGAGCAGTACTTC.

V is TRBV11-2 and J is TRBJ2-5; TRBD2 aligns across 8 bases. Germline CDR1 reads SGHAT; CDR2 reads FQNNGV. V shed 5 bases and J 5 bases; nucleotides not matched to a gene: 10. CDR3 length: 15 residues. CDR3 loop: CASSPQAGEFETQYF. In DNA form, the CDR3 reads TGTGCCAGCAGCCCCCAAGCGGGAGAATTTGAGACCCAGTACTTC.

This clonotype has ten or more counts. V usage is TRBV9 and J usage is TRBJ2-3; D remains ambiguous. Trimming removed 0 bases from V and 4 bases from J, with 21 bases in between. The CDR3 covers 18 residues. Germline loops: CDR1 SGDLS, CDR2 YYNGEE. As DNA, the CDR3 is TGTGCCAGCAGCGTAGAGGTCGATTTGGGCCCCGTGGCAGATACGCAGTATTTT. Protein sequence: CASSVEVDLGPVADTQYF.

The CDR3 reads CASSLELGGVEQYV. In DNA, the CDR3 is TGTGCCAGCAGCTTGGAGTTGGGGGGAGTCGAGCAGTACGTC. The chain links TRBV5-5 to TRBJ2-7, with D possibly matching TRBD2 (6 bases). The ends were cut back, 0 bases at V and 6 bases at J, with 13 bases in the middle. Germline V gene data show CDR1 as SGHKS and CDR2 as YYEKEE (reference sequence). The CDR3 sequence is 14 residues long.

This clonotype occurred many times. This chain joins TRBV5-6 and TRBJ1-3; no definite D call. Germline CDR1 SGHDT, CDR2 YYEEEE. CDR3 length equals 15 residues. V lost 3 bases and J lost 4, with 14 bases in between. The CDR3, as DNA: TGTGCCAGCAGCTCGGCGCCCGCGGCGGGAAACACCATATATTTT. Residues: CASSSAPAAGNTIYF.

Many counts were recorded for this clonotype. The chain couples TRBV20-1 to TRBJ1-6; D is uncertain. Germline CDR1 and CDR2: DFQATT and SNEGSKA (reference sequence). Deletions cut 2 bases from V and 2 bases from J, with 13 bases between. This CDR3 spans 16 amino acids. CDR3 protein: CSARPRVKTYNSPLHF. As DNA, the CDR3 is TGCAGTGCTAGACCTCGGGTCAAGACCTATAATTCACCCCTCCACTTT.

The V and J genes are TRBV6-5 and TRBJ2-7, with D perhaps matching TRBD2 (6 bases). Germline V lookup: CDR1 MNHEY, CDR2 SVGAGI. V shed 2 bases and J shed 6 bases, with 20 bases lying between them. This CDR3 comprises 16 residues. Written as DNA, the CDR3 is TGTGCCAGCAGTTACGAGGGGCGGGGTATATTCTCCGAGCAGTACTTC. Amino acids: CASSYEGRGIFSEQYF.

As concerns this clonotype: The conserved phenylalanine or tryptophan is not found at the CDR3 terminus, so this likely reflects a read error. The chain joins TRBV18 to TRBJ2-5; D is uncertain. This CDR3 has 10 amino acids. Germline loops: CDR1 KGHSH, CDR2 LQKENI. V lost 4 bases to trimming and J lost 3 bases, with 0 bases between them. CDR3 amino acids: CASSQETQYC. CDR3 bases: TGTGCCAGCTCACAAGAGACCCAGTACTGC.

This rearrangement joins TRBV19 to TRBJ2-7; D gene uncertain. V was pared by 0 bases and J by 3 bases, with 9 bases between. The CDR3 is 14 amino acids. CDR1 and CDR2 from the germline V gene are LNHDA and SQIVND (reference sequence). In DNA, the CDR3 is TGTGCCAGTAGTATAGATCGGACGGGCTACGAGCAGTACTTC. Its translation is CASSIDRTGYEQYF.

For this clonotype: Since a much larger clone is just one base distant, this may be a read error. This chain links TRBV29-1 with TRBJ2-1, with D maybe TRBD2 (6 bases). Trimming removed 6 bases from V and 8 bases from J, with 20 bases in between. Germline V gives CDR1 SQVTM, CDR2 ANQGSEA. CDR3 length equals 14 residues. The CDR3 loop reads CSVARDSSKYEQFF. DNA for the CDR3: TGCAGCGTGGCCCGGGACTCCTCCAAATATGAGCAGTTCTTC.

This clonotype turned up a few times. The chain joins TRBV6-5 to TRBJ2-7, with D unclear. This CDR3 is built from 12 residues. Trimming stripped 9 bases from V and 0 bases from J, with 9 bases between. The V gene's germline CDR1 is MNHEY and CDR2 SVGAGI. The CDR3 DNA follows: TGTGCCAGAGTAGATCACTCCTACGAGCAGTACGTC. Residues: CARVDHSYEQYV.

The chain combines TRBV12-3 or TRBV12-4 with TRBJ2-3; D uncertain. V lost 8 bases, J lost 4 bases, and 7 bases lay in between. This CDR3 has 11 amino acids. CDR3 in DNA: TGTGCCAGCCGGTTCGCAGATACGCAGTATTTT. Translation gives CASRFADTQYF.